The T cell receptor beta chain under discussion was sequenced for a study of shared clonotypes between healthy human individuals. Study context: CD4 naive cells filled three plates per donor, CD4 memory three, CD8 naive two and CD8 memory one.

Naive-designated CD8 cells lacked CD45RO, were positively enriched for CCR7, and omitted terminally differentiated effector memory CD45RA+ cells. Measured with immunoSEQ multiplex PCR; TCRdb has only the in-frame clones, and not every one. The sample records millions of clones, more than 85% being singletons. Study results and caveats: Clonotype sharing among donors was expected to depend on sequencing depth.

For this clone: Antigen unknown.

Germline assignment: CDR1 SGHNT and CDR2 YYREEE (reference sequence). V lost 4 bases, J lost 2 bases, and 12 bases lay in between. The CDR3 is 14 residues long. This clonotype originated in a man aged 18 to 35 in good health. Some clones in this sample may be carry-over from other donors' samples. Sequencing was performed on naive CD8+ T cells from PBMCs. The V gene is TRBV5-4, the J gene TRBJ2-5, with D perhaps TRBD2 (5 bases). For the CDR3, the DNA is TGTGCCAGCAGCCCAGAGACTAAGCAAGAGACCCAGTACTTC. This sequence encodes CASSPETKQETQYF.